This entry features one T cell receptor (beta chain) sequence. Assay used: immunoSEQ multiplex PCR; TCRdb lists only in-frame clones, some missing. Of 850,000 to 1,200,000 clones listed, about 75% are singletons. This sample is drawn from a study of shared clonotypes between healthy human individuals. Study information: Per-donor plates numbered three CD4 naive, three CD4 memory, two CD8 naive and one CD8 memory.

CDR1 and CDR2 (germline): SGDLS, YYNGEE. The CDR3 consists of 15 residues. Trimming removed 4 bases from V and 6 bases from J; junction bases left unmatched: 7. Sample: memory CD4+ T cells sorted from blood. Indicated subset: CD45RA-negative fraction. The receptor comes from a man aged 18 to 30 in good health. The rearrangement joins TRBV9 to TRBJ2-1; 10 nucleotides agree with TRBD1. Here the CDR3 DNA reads TGTGCCAGCAGCCCCCGACAGGGGGCCTCCAATGAGCAGTTCTTC. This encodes CASSPRQGASNEQFF.